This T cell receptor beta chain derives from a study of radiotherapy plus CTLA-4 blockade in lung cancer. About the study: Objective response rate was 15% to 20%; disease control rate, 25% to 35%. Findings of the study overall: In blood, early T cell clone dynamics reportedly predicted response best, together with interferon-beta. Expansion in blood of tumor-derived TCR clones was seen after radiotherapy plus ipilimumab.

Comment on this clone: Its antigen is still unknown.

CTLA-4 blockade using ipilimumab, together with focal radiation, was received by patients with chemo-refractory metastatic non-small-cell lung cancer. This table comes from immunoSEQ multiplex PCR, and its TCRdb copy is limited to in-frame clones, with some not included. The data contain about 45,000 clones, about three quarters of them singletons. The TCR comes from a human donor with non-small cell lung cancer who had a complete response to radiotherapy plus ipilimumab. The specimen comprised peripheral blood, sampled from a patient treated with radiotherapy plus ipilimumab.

This chain's CDR3 is CASSLFDLAGGPGEQFF. In DNA, the CDR3 is TGTGCCAGCAGTCTTTTTGATCTAGCGGGAGGGCCGGGTGAGCAGTTCTTC. This sequence joins TRBV28 and TRBJ2-1, with TRBD2 matching 12 bases. Germline V gene sequence: CDR1 MDHEN, CDR2 SYDVKM. The CDR3 is made up of 17 amino acids. V was clipped by 5 bases and J by 9 bases; unmatched bases: 14.